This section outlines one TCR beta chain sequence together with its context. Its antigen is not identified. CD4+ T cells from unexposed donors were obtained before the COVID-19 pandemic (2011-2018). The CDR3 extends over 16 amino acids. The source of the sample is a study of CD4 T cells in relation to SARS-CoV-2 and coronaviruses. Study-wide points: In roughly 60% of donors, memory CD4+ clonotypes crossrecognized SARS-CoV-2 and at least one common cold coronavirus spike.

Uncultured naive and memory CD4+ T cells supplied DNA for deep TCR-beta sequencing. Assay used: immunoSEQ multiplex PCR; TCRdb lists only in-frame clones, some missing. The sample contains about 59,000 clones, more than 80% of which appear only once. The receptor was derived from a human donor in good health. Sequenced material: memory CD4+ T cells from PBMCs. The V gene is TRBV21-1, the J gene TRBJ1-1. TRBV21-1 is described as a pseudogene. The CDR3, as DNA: TGTGCCAGCAGCAAAAGGGCAGTTTGTGTGAACACTGAAGCTTTCTTT. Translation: CASSKRAVCVNTEAFF.